The text below deals with one TCR beta chain. Its matching antigen is unknown. The data were obtained in a study of cytomegalovirus exposure and HLA in healthy donors. Use of 60 Vbeta and 13 Jbeta primers characterized the PCR. Data came from immunoSEQ multiplex PCR; TCRdb stores just in-frame clones and leaves some out. The repertoire holds roughly 180,000 clones, with roughly 85% as singletons. Study-wide findings and caveats: Previously analyzed data showed that most TCR beta V segments were productive at a frequency of about 87% or about 30%. A later analysis linked 15,000 to 20,000 TCR beta sequences to HLA alleles at 0.05 false discovery rate.

Germline assignment: CDR1 SNHLY and CDR2 FYNNEI. V lost 3 bases and J lost 8, with 16 bases in between. CDR3 size: 14 residues. This TCR derives from a male donor in good health and CMV-seronegative. The V call is TRBV2, the J call TRBJ1-2, with D possibly TRBD1 on 6 matching bases. What was sequenced was PBMCs. CDR3 nucleotides: TGTGCCAGCAGTGAGATTAGGGGGGGCAGGGGCTACACCTTC. Translating gives CASSEIRGGRGYTF.